This note documents a single TCR beta chain sequence. Germline loops: CDR1 SGHDT, CDR2 YYEEEE. The V and J ends lost 0 bases and 3 bases respectively, with 4 bases between them. The length of the CDR3 is 12 residues. This specimen comes from a study of blood T cell repertoires in COVID-19. On the study more broadly: From the United States, Italy and Spain came samples of acute and convalescent COVID-19.

Original data processing: Amplification of reference gene primers provided the estimated nucleated cell counts. Method: immunoSEQ multiplex PCR; TCRdb's copy keeps in-frame clones and lacks some. That table furnishes V, J and clone size, whereas the DNA furnished D and trimming. The table includes roughly 110,000 clones, 84% detected once. The chain is built from TRBV5-6 and TRBJ2-7, with unresolved D. The receptor was isolated from a human donor in a cohort sampled during active COVID-19. Material: peripheral blood. The CDR3, as DNA: TGTGCCAGCAGCTTGGACTTCTACGAGCAGTACTTC. This codes for CASSLDFYEQYF.